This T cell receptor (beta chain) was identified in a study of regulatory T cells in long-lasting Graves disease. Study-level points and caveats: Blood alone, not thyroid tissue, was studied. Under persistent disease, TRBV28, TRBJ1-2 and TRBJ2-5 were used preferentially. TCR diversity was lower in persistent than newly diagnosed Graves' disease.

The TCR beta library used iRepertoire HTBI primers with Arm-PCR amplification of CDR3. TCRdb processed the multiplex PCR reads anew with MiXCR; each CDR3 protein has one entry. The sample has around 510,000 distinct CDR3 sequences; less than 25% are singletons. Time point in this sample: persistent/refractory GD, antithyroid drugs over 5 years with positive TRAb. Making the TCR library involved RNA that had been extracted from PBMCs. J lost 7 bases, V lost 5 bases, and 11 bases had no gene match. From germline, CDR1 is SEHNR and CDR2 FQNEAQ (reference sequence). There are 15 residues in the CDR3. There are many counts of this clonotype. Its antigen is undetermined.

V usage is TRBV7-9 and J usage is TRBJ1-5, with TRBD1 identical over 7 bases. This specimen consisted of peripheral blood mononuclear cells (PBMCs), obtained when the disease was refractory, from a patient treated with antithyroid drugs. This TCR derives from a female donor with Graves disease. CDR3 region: CASSPTGDPWQPQHF. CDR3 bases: TGTGCCAGCAGCCCCACAGGGGATCCCTGGCAGCCCCAGCATTTT. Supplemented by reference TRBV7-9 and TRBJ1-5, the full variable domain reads DTGVSQNPRHKITKRGQNVTFRCDPISEHNRLYWYRQTLGQGPEFLTYFQNEAQLEKSRLLSDRFSAERPKGSFSTLEIQRTEQGDSAMYLCASSPTGDPWQPQHFGDGTRLSIL.